This is a list of T cell receptor beta chains from one sample in a study of T-cell reconstitution after alpha-beta-depleted transplantation in children. One entry per CDR3 protein results from TCRdb running MiXCR on the PCR reads. The repertoire holds 200,000 to 300,000 distinct CDR3 sequences, with about a quarter as singletons. Sequencing used PBMCs, obtained before TCRalphabeta/CD19-depleted stem cell transplant. The receptors come from a girl aged 2-9 years with Fanconi anemia, due to receive a stem cell transplant. Each CDR3 is given with its conserved first and last residue. A D gene is named only where the DNA matches it firmly. Part of the rows lack a size; the others show once, few, many or a class for expanded clones.

v_gene	d_gene	abundance	j_gene	CDR3nt	CDR3aa
TRBV28	-	-	TRBJ2-7	TGTGCCAGCAGTTTGGCTCTGCGGGAGCAGTACTTC	CASSLALREQYF
TRBV7-9	TRBD1	-	TRBJ1-6	TGTGCCAGCAGCTTCCGGACAGGGGGCGGAAATTCACCCCTCCACTTT	CASSFRTGGGNSPLHF
TRBV20-1	-	many	TRBJ1-1	TGCAGTGCTAGAGATTACGCGAGGATCATGAACACTGAAGCTTTCTTT	CSARDYARIMNTEAFF
TRBV12-3/TRBV12-4	TRBD2	many	TRBJ2-7	TGTGCCAGCAGTTATAGCGGGAGTTATTACGAGCAGTACTTC	CASSYSGSYYEQYF
TRBV29-1	-	-	TRBJ2-7	TGCAGCGTTGGGAGAACCCAATACGAGCAGTACTTC	CSVGRTQYEQYF
TRBV29-1	-	-	TRBJ2-7	TGCAGCGTTGAGGCGGGGGCTCACGAGCAGTACTTC	CSVEAGAHEQYF
TRBV7-9	-	many	TRBJ2-7	TGTGCCAGCAGCGTTACCGGGACCAGTACCTACGAGCAGTACTTC	CASSVTGTSTYEQYF
TRBV29-1	-	many	TRBJ2-5	TGCAGCGTACAAAGTGCGGAGACCCAGTACTTC	CSVQSAETQYF
TRBV24-1	TRBD2	many	TRBJ2-5	TGTGCCACCAGTGATTTCCTAGCGGGAGTGGGAGAGACCCAGTACTTC	CATSDFLAGVGETQYF
TRBV20-1	-	-	TRBJ2-3	TGCAGTGCTAGAACTAGACTCCTCACAGATACGCAGTATTTT	CSARTRLLTDTQYF
TRBV23-1	-	-	TRBJ2-3	TGCGCCAGCAGTCAATCGTTGACGGCTACGCAGTATTTT	CASSQSLTATQYF
TRBV29-1	TRBD1	many	TRBJ2-1	TGCAGCGCTTTCGAGGGGGCGAGTGAGCAGTTCTTC	CSAFEGASEQFF